A single sample is the source of the 31 T cell receptor beta chains below, sequenced in a study of T cells in Graves' hyperthyroidism and ophthalmopathy. Researchers amplified the TCR beta CDR3 regions from RNA transcripts. TCR CDR3 regions were first amplified by RT-PCR with HTBI primers. TCRdb re-derived calls from the multiplex PCR reads in MiXCR, one entry per CDR3 protein. The sample consists of roughly 330,000 distinct CDR3 sequences, approximately 17% of them appearing once. Source material: blood. These receptors originate from a young man with Graves' hyperthyroidism.

This clonotype showed up just a few times. V gene TRBV6-1 combines with J gene TRBJ2-5; TRBD2 agrees at 8 bases. Germline trimming cut 5 bases from V and 5 bases from J; bases unmatched to any gene: 16. Germline CDR1 MNHNS, CDR2 SASEGT. CDR3 length: 17 amino acids. The CDR3 spells CASSLSASGSPTETQYF. The CDR3 DNA sequence: TGTGCCAGCAGTCTGAGTGCGAGCGGGAGTCCAACTGAGACCCAGTACTTC.

With regard to this clonotype: This clone may be a read error of a much larger clone one base away. The chain joins TRBV30 to TRBJ1-6; D is perhaps TRBD1 (5 bases). Germline assignment: CDR1 GTSNPN and CDR2 SVGIG (reference sequence). The CDR3 is 13 residues long. Trimming took 5 bases from V and 6 from J, leaving 11 bases between them. Here the CDR3 reads CAWGEGSNSPLHF. In DNA, the CDR3 is TGTGCCTGGGGTGAGGGGTCTAATTCACCCCTCCACTTT.

This clonotype came up many times. This chain connects TRBV30 to TRBJ1-2; 11 bases line up with TRBD1. The ends lost 4 bases at V and 0 bases at J; junction bases unmatched: 7. From germline, CDR1 is GTSNPN and CDR2 SVGIG (reference sequence). The CDR3 spans 16 residues. The CDR3: CAWILGQGAANYGYTF. The CDR3 DNA reads TGTGCCTGGATCCTCGGACAGGGGGCCGCTAACTATGGCTACACCTTC.

This clonotype was detected once. The rearrangement joins TRBV29-1 to TRBJ1-3, with 8 nucleotides matching TRBD1. The germline V gene has CDR1 SQVTM and CDR2 ANQGSEA. CDR3 length: 14 amino acids. The junction had 5 bases not matched to a gene; V was cut back by 7 bases and J by 0 bases. This chain's CDR3 is CSAGGTGSGNTIYF. Written as DNA, the CDR3 is TGCAGCGCAGGAGGGACAGGCTCTGGAAACACCATATATTTT. The variable domain in full, with the rest retrieved from reference TRBV29-1 and TRBJ1-3, is SAVISQKPSRDICQRGTSLTIQCQVDSQVTMMFWYRQQPGQSLTLIATANQGSEATYESGFVIDKFPISRPNLTFSTLTVSNMSPEDSSIYLCSAGGTGSGNTIYFGEGSWLTVV.

Concerning this clonotype itself: A clone one base away is much larger, so this may be a read error. This sequence joins TRBV20-1 and TRBJ2-4; TRBD2 might be the D (7 bases). The CDR3 spans 13 residues. Germline lookup yields CDR1 DFQATT and CDR2 SNEGSKA (reference sequence). The CDR3 loop is CSQGSGAKNIQCF. The CDR3 DNA is TGCAGTCAGGGGAGCGGGGCCAAAAACATTCAGTGCTTC.

This clonotype was seen more than once but under ten times. The V and J genes are TRBV12-3 or TRBV12-4 and TRBJ1-2, with D hard to call. V was clipped by 3 bases and J by 7 bases, with 12 bases between them. The CDR3 has 13 residues. The DNA of the CDR3 is TGTGCCAGCAGTTTTGGGGTCTTCTCTGGCTACACCTTC. Translated, it gives CASSFGVFSGYTF.

This clonotype has only one observation. A read error may explain this, as a much larger clone is one base away. The chain uses TRBV5-1 and TRBJ2-1; D is uncertain. Germline V gene sequence: CDR1 SGHRS, CDR2 YFSETQ. The CDR3 runs 14 residues. V was cut by 3 bases and J by 6 bases, with 13 bases left in between. The CDR3 nucleotides read TGCGCCAGCAGCTCGGAAATGGGGTCCAATGAGCAGTTCTTC. Translating it yields CASSSEMGSNEQFF.

The rearrangement uses TRBV27 and TRBJ2-3; the match to TRBD1 covers 8 bases. The germline CDR1 and CDR2 sequences are MNHEY and SMNVEV (reference sequence). J was trimmed by 5 bases and V by 6 bases; bases with no gene match: 10. CDR3 size: 15 residues. The CDR3 loop reads CASSPGQGRIDTQYF. The CDR3, as DNA: TGTGCCAGCAGCCCAGGACAGGGAAGGATAGATACGCAGTATTTT.

Of note for this clonotype: Possible read error: a much larger clone is one base away. The chain is built from TRBV16 and TRBJ2-7; possibly TRBD1 for D (5 bases). Germline V lookup: CDR1 KGHSY, CDR2 FQNENV. This CDR3 spans 12 amino acids. V shed 0 bases and J shed 5 bases, with 5 bases lying between them. CDR3 nucleotide sequence: TGTGCCAGCAGCCAATCCAGGGACGAGCAGTACTTC. This encodes CASSQSRDEQYF.

This clonotype was detected a few times. V usage is TRBV9 and J usage is TRBJ2-5, with D possibly being TRBD1 (6 bases). V was clipped by 4 bases and J by 2 bases, with 15 bases between them. The germline CDR1 and CDR2 sequences are SGDLS and YYNGEE. The length of the CDR3 is 15 residues. The CDR3 nucleotides are TGTGCCAGCAGCCCCCAGGGACAAGCGCAAGAGACCCAGTACTTC. It yields the protein CASSPQGQAQETQYF.

In its sample, this clonotype was seen many times. The J gene is TRBJ1-5, the V gene TRBV28; possible D gene TRBD1, 5 bases. Trimming removed 7 bases at V and 7 bases at J, with 11 bases between. CDR3 length: 12 residues. CDR1 and CDR2 (germline): MDHEN, SYDVKM. CDR3 region: CASTNGGQPQHF. CDR3 DNA sequence: TGTGCCAGCACCAACGGGGGACAGCCCCAGCATTTT.

This chain links TRBV2 with TRBJ2-5; 10 bases map to TRBD1. Germline loops: CDR1 SNHLY, CDR2 FYNNEI. The CDR3 consists of 13 residues. The V segment lost 8 bases and the J segment 7 bases; nucleotides outside the gene matches: 7. The CDR3 spells CASEGQGSVTQYF. The DNA for the CDR3 is TGTGCCAGCGAGGGACAGGGGTCTGTGACCCAGTACTTC.

This clonotype has only a few counts. The chain carries TRBV7-6 and TRBJ1-5, with 7 bases lining up with TRBD1. Looked up from germline, CDR1 is SGHVS and CDR2 is FNYEAQ. V dropped 3 bases and J dropped 0; count of bases not matched to a gene: 14. This CDR3 region has 19 residues. The CDR3 loop reads CASSFKGADSPDSNQPQHF. The CDR3 DNA sequence: TGTGCCAGCAGCTTTAAGGGGGCTGACAGTCCGGATAGCAATCAGCCCCAGCATTTT.

This clonotype was counted ten times or more. In nucleotides, the CDR3 is TGTGCCAGCAGCTTAAGTCGGTTCTCCTACAATGAGCAGTTCTTC. It is translated as CASSLSRFSYNEQFF. The V gene is TRBV7-8, the J gene TRBJ2-1, with no clear D. V shed 2 bases and J shed 0 bases, with 8 bases lying between them. The CDR3 is 15 residues long. Germline CDR1 and CDR2: SGHVS and FQNEAQ.

At least ten counts were recorded for this clonotype. V gene TRBV9 combines with J gene TRBJ2-5; perhaps TRBD1 as D (5 bases). The germline V and J ends were trimmed by 4 bases and 6 bases, with 19 bases remaining between them. Germline loops: CDR1 SGDLS, CDR2 YYNGEE. The CDR3 spans 15 residues. The CDR3 loop is CASSPTIRASQTQYF. The CDR3 DNA follows: TGTGCCAGCAGCCCCACCATCAGGGCGAGTCAGACCCAGTACTTC.

This clonotype was picked up many times. The CDR3 DNA follows: TGTGCCAGCAGCTCAGCCGACCGTTCCTACGGCGAGCAGTACTTC. Translated: CASSSADRSYGEQYF. The chain links TRBV3-1 to TRBJ2-7; D is unclear. V lost 5 bases, J lost 6 bases, and 20 bases lay in between. In germline, CDR1 is LGHDT, CDR2 YNNKEL (reference sequence). The CDR3 totals 15 residues.

At least ten counts were recorded for this clonotype. This rearrangement joins TRBV15 to TRBJ1-2; unclear D gene. The germline V gene has CDR1 LNHNV and CDR2 YYDKDF (reference sequence). Trimming left V 4 bases short and J 3 bases short, with 12 bases between. The CDR3 consists of 14 residues. CDR3 nucleotides: TGTGCCACCAGCACGTACCCCCGGGACTATGGCTACACCTTC. It specifies CATSTYPRDYGYTF.

The V call is TRBV4-1, the J call TRBJ1-2; tentative D call: TRBD1 (5 bases). The germline V gene has CDR1 MGHRA and CDR2 YSYEKL. The CDR3 consists of 15 residues. The germline V and J ends were trimmed by 0 bases and 2 bases, with 10 bases remaining between them. The CDR3 sequence: CASSQDRAGNYGYTF. The CDR3 DNA follows: TGCGCCAGCAGCCAAGACAGGGCGGGAAACTATGGCTACACCTTC.

This clonotype was counted a few times. The chain joins TRBV14 to TRBJ2-1, with 7 bases fitting TRBD2. Trimming at V came to 0 bases and at J to 2 bases, leaving 7 bases not matched to a gene. CDR3 length: 17 amino acids. Germline CDR1 reads SGHDN; CDR2 reads FVKESK. The CDR3 reads CASSQEGGGSPYNEQFF. The CDR3 DNA reads as TGTGCCAGCAGCCAAGAAGGTGGCGGGAGCCCCTACAATGAGCAGTTCTTC. Filled out from reference TRBV14 and TRBJ2-1, the complete variable domain reads EAGVTQFPSHSVIEKGQTVTLRCDPISGHDNLYWYRRVMGKEIKFLLHFVKESKQDESGMPNNRFLAERTGGTYSTLKVQPAELEDSGVYFCASSQEGGGSPYNEQFFGPGTRLTVL.

The V gene is TRBV20-1, the J gene TRBJ1-1, with unresolved D. Trimming stripped 0 bases from V and 3 bases from J, with 14 bases between. The CDR3 consists of 15 residues. Germline values: CDR1 DFQATT, CDR2 SNEGSKA (reference sequence). The CDR3, as DNA: TGCAGTGCTAGAGATCAGGAAGGTGCGTACACTGAAGCTTTCTTT. Translating gives CSARDQEGAYTEAFF.

This chain links TRBV28 with TRBJ2-7; TRBD1 matches 10 bases. The junction had 6 bases not matched to a gene; V was cut back by 6 bases and J by 4 bases. Germline V gene sequence: CDR1 MDHEN, CDR2 SYDVKM. CDR3 length: 14 residues. Written as DNA, the CDR3 is TGTGCCAGCAGGACCGGGACAGGGGTGTACGAGCAGTACTTC. It yields the protein CASRTGTGVYEQYF.

CDR3: CASSESRGTSREQYF. The CDR3, as DNA: TGTGCCAGCAGCGAGTCTAGGGGCACTAGTCGCGAGCAGTACTTC. This chain links TRBV27 with TRBJ2-7; D may match TRBD1 or TRBD2 (5 bases each). The V gene's germline CDR1 is MNHEY and CDR2 SMNVEV (reference sequence). With 6 bases removed from V and 6 bases from J, the gap between germline ends came to 21 bases. The CDR3 sequence is 15 residues long.

Remarks on this clonotype: A much larger clonotype is one base distant, so this may be a read error. The V call is TRBV20-1, the J call TRBJ2-7, with 9 bases fitting TRBD1. CDR1 is DFQATT, CDR2 SNEGSKA, per germline (reference sequence). This CDR3 is built from 15 residues. V lost 0 bases and J lost 9; bases outside the gene matches: 12. In nucleotides, the CDR3 is TGCAGTGCTAGAGATTGGGGACAGGGAGTACTCGGGCAGTACTTC. Its translation is CSARDWGQGVLGQYF.

This clonotype has a count of ten or more. V and J are TRBV27 and TRBJ1-2; D is undetermined. This CDR3 comprises 15 residues. Trimming removed 2 bases at V and 5 bases at J, with 15 bases between. Germline assignment: CDR1 MNHEY and CDR2 SMNVEV (reference sequence). The CDR3, as DNA: TGTGCCAGCAGTTTAGTCTCGGACGGACGTTATGGCTACACCTTC. Residues: CASSLVSDGRYGYTF.

The chain uses TRBV28 and TRBJ1-2; tentatively, D is TRBD1 (5 bases). CDR3 length equals 14 residues. CDR1 and CDR2 from the germline V gene are MDHEN and SYDVKM. Trimming took 7 bases from V and 7 from J, leaving 19 bases between them. The CDR3 DNA reads as TGTGCCAGCAATGCTTTTGGAGGGGTCGTTGGCTACACCTTC. It is translated as CASNAFGGVVGYTF.

This clonotype was seen repeatedly, ten times or more. The rearrangement joins TRBV4-1 to TRBJ1-5, with D possibly TRBD1 on 6 matching bases. CDR1 and CDR2 from the germline V gene are MGHRA and YSYEKL. Trimming removed 4 bases from V and 4 bases from J, with 14 bases in between. The CDR3 sequence is 15 residues long. This CDR3 reads CASSRLTGENQPQHF. CDR3 DNA sequence: TGCGCCAGCAGCCGCTTGACAGGAGAGAATCAGCCCCAGCATTTT.

The chain recombines TRBV6-2 or TRBV6-3 with TRBJ2-3; possibly TRBD2 for D (5 bases). Germline V gene data show CDR1 as MNHEY and CDR2 as SVGEGT. This CDR3 has 13 residues. V gave up 6 bases and J gave up 6 bases, with 13 bases separating them. CDR3 sequence (DNA): TGTGCCAGCAGCCTCCGGACGGGGGATACGCAGTATTTT. Encoded protein: CASSLRTGDTQYF.

The chain joins TRBV2 to TRBJ2-3; D gene unclear. This CDR3 has 15 amino acids. The germline CDR1 and CDR2 sequences are SNHLY and FYNNEI. V shed 5 bases and J shed 2 bases, with 14 bases lying between them. CDR3 sequence (DNA): TGTGCCAGCAGTTTATTTCAACAAGCCACAGATACGCAGTATTTT. The encoded protein is CASSLFQQATDTQYF. The full variable domain, completed using reference TRBV2 and TRBJ2-3, is EPEVTQTPSHQVTQMGQEVILRCVPISNHLYFYWYRQILGQKVEFLVSFYNNEISEKSEIFDDQFSVERPDGSNFTLKIRSTKLEDSAMYFCASSLFQQATDTQYFGPGTRLTVL.

The J gene is TRBJ2-7, the V gene TRBV13; TRBD2 matches 9 bases. The CDR3 has 16 amino acids. V lost 5 bases to trimming and J lost 1 base; unmatched junction nucleotides: 9. Germline V gives CDR1 PRHDT, CDR2 FYEKMQ (reference sequence). CDR3 DNA: TGTGCCAGCAGCCTTAATAGCGGGAGTGGTTCCTACGAGCAGTACTTC. As protein: CASSLNSGSGSYEQYF.

This clonotype was observed many times. The rearrangement links TRBV11-2 to TRBJ2-1; 8 bases fit TRBD2. V dropped 3 bases and J dropped 1; count of bases not matched to a gene: 8. The V gene's germline CDR1 is SGHAT and CDR2 FQNNGV. This CDR3 region has 17 residues. CDR3 bases: TGTGCCAGCAGCTTCCCAACAGCGGGAGCTTCCTACAATGAGCAGTTCTTC. Its translation is CASSFPTAGASYNEQFF.

Only a few counts were recorded for this clonotype. The rearrangement joins TRBV3-1 to TRBJ1-2, with TRBD1 matching over 9 bases. The CDR3 is 14 amino acids. Losses at the gene ends were 1 base for V and 9 bases for J; bases not matched to a gene: 6. Germline V CDR1 and CDR2: LGHDT, YNNKEL (reference sequence). The CDR3 sequence is CASSQGGQGQSYTF. In DNA, the CDR3 is TGTGCCAGCAGCCAAGGGGGACAGGGCCAGAGCTACACCTTC.